A selection of T cell receptor beta chains follows, all from one sample in a study of T cell responses to AZD1222 COVID-19 vaccine. Generated by immunoSEQ multiplex PCR, the TCRdb table keeps only in-frame clones and is missing some. The sample includes under 130,000 clones, around 91% of them seen just once. The sample here was peripheral blood, taken on day 0 of AZD1222 vaccination. Receptor source: an adult in good health. The CDR3 runs from the conserved cysteine through the conserved F or W. A D gene is named only where the DNA matches it firmly. The size entry is marked missing in some rows and otherwise reads once, few, many or a size class.

clone_size j_call d_call v_call cdr3_aa cdr3_nt
NA TRBJ2-1 NA TRBV19 CASSPGTPEFF TGTGCCAGTAGTCCCGGGACCCCAGAGTTCTTC
once TRBJ1-4 TRBD1 TRBV28 CASSPTTGLGEKLFF TGTGCCAGCAGTCCCACGACAGGGCTCGGGGAAAAACTGTTTTTT
NA TRBJ2-7 TRBD1 TRBV4-1 CASSQEVGQAYEQYF TGCGCCAGCAGCCAAGAGGTGGGACAGGCCTACGAGCAGTACTTC
NA TRBJ1-5 NA TRBV4-1 CASSQVIGRNQPQHF TGCGCCAGCAGCCAAGTAATAGGACGGAATCAGCCCCAGCATTTT
NA TRBJ2-3 TRBD2 TRBV30 CAWSGGTSVTDTQYF TGTGCCTGGAGTGGCGGGACTAGCGTAACAGATACGCAGTATTTT
NA TRBJ2-7 NA TRBV7-2 CASSSVPGTYEQYF TGTGCCAGCAGCTCTGTACCGGGGACCTACGAGCAGTACTTC
NA TRBJ1-4 NA TRBV4-2 CASSQENTGASNEKLFF TGTGCCAGCAGCCAGGAGAATACCGGGGCCTCTAATGAAAAACTGTTTTTT
NA TRBJ2-7 NA TRBV28 CASSFNTGRYEQYF TGTGCCAGCAGTTTCAACACGGGGAGGTACGAGCAGTACTTC
once TRBJ2-2 NA TRBV19 CASSYMIGADTGELFF TGTGCCAGTAGCTACATGATAGGTGCGGACACCGGGGAGCTGTTTTTT
NA TRBJ1-1 TRBD1 TRBV3-1/TRBV3-2 CASRQGDSRFTEAFF TGTGCCAGCAGACAAGGGGACAGTAGGTTCACTGAAGCTTTCTTT
once TRBJ1-4 NA TRBV28 CASSLRTGHRCF TGTGCCAGCAGTTTGCGCACGGGCCACCGATGTTTT
NA TRBJ2-7 NA TRBV2 CASSDWAGSYEQYF TGTGCCAGCAGTGATTGGGCCGGTTCGTACGAGCAGTACTTC
NA TRBJ1-1 NA TRBV6-2/TRBV6-3 CASSKNSLGLTNTEAFF TGTGCCAGCAGTAAAAACAGTTTGGGACTGACGAACACTGAAGCTTTCTTT
NA TRBJ1-3 TRBD1 TRBV4-1 CASSQDPGQASGNTIYF TGCGCCAGCAGCCAAGATCCGGGACAGGCCTCTGGAAACACCATATATTTT
NA TRBJ2-5 TRBD2 TRBV4-2 CASSQQLAGAGETQYF TGTGCCAGCAGCCAACAACTAGCGGGAGCCGGGGAGACCCAGTACTTC
NA TRBJ1-2 NA TRBV28 CASSSPRGTGYGYTF TGTGCCAGCAGTTCGCCCCGCGGGACCGGCTATGGCTACACCTTC